A single sample is the source of the 24 T cell receptor beta chains below, sequenced in a study of long-term antiretroviral therapy in people with HIV (dated by TCRdb to between 2022 and 2023). The immunoSEQ hsTCRB v3.0 assay was used at survey level resolution for TRB variable region sequencing. The immuneACCESS repertoire file appears here via TCRdb, limited to in-frame rearrangements. These files lack a portion of the clones; in checked studies, under half of the deficit traces to unresolved V genes, and the cause of the others is not known. Within this sample are over 20,000 clones, with approximately 84% of them counted one time only. The ten largest clonotypes hold about 4.6% of the sample. Sequences were derived from unsorted PBMCs, sampled 0.5 years after starting antiretroviral therapy. These receptors were collected from a man aged 18 to 29 with HIV.

The chain carries TRBV27 and TRBJ1-2; 9 positions match TRBD1. The CDR3 is made up of 14 amino acids. J lost 4 bases, V lost 5 bases, and 5 bases had no gene match. CDR1 is MNHEY, CDR2 SMNVEV, per germline (reference sequence). The CDR3 spells CASSVGQGTYGYTF. The CDR3 bases are TGTGCCAGCAGTGTAGGACAGGGGACCTATGGCTACACCTTC.

V and J are TRBV28 and TRBJ1-5; 8 positions agree with TRBD1. V lost 3 bases and J lost 3; bases outside the gene matches: 4. The CDR3 length is 15 residues. In germline, CDR1 is MDHEN, CDR2 SYDVKM. The CDR3 DNA reads TGTGCCAGCAGTTTGCGGACAGGGAACAATCAGCCCCAGCATTTT. Translating gives CASSLRTGNNQPQHF.

CDR3 nucleotide sequence: TGTGCCAGCAGTCTCGAGACTAGCGGGAACACCGGGGAGCTGTTTTTT. Residues: CASSLETSGNTGELFF. The rearrangement uses TRBV28 and TRBJ2-2; 9 positions agree with TRBD2. V lost 5 bases, J lost 1 base, and 5 bases stayed unmatched. CDR1 is MDHEN, CDR2 SYDVKM, per germline. The length of the CDR3 is 16 residues. The full variable domain, completed using reference TRBV28 and TRBJ2-2, is DVKVTQSSRYLVKRTGEKVFLECVQDMDHENMFWYRQDPGLGLRLIYFSYDVKMKEKGDIPEGYSVSREKKERFSLILESASTNQTSMYLCASSLETSGNTGELFFGEGSRLTVL.

The chain carries TRBV15 and TRBJ1-6; 8 positions match TRBD1. The trim removed 0 bases at V and 9 bases at J, leaving 4 bases unmatched. The CDR3 extends over 15 amino acids. Germline-derived CDR1 and CDR2 are LNHNV and YYDKDF (reference sequence). In DNA, the CDR3 is TGTGCCACCAGCAGAGATCGGGACAGGAGTTCACCCCTCCACTTT. Translated: CATSRDRDRSSPLHF. Filled out from reference TRBV15 and TRBJ1-6, the complete variable domain reads DAMVIQNPRYQVTQFGKPVTLSCSQTLNHNVMYWYQQKSSQAPKLLFHYYDKDFNNEADTPDNFQSRRPNTSFCFLDIRSPGLGDTAMYLCATSRDRDRSSPLHFGNGTRLTVT.

The chain joins TRBV7-3 to TRBJ2-6; D call uncertain. This CDR3 comprises 15 residues. V was cut by 5 bases and J by 0 bases, with 8 bases left in between. From germline, CDR1 is SGHTA and CDR2 FQGTGA. DNA of the CDR3: TGTGCCAGCAGCGTCTCGGTCTCTGGGGCCAACGTCCTGACTTTC. This codes for CASSVSVSGANVLTF.

This chain uses TRBV11-1 with TRBJ2-1, with D perhaps being TRBD1 or TRBD2 (5 bases each). This CDR3 has 15 amino acids. V was cut by 1 base and J by 8 bases, with 15 bases left in between. Germline CDR1 SGHAT, CDR2 FQDESV (reference sequence). The CDR3 protein is CASSLVGRNNDEQFF. The CDR3 DNA reads TGTGCCAGCAGCTTAGTGGGACGGAATAACGATGAGCAGTTCTTC.

The rearrangement links TRBV4-3 to TRBJ2-3; D perhaps matches TRBD2 (7 bases). This CDR3 comprises 17 residues. Germline V gives CDR1 LGHNA, CDR2 YSLEER. Deletions cut 5 bases from V and 0 bases from J, with 18 bases between. This chain's CDR3 is CASSSLIGGPSTDTQYF. The DNA for the CDR3 is TGCGCCAGCAGCTCCCTCATCGGGGGGCCTAGCACAGATACGCAGTATTTT.

This rearrangement joins TRBV14 to TRBJ1-1; weak D call: TRBD1 (5 bases). The ends were cut back, 0 bases at V and 4 bases at J, with 18 bases in the middle. Germline V CDR1 and CDR2: SGHDN, FVKESK. The CDR3 sequence is 17 residues long. Here the CDR3 DNA reads TGTGCCAGCAGCCAAGATACTAAGAAAAACAGGCTCACTGAAGCTTTCTTT. It is translated as CASSQDTKKNRLTEAFF. The complete variable domain, with remaining parts taken from reference TRBV14 and TRBJ1-1, reads EAGVTQFPSHSVIEKGQTVTLRCDPISGHDNLYWYRRVMGKEIKFLLHFVKESKQDESGMPNNRFLAERTGGTYSTLKVQPAELEDSGVYFCASSQDTKKNRLTEAFFGQGTRLTVV.

This chain uses TRBV14 with TRBJ2-1; 7 nucleotides agree with TRBD1. Germline CDR1 SGHDN, CDR2 FVKESK. This CDR3 region has 13 residues. With 1 base clipped from V and 12 bases from J, the junction kept 6 bases outside the gene matches. The CDR3 region has the DNA TGTGCCAGCAGCCAAGTAAGAGGGGGCCGGCAGTTCTTC. It is translated as CASSQVRGGRQFF.

This chain connects TRBV7-2 to TRBJ2-2; maybe TRBD1 (5 bases). Per the germline V gene, CDR1 is SGHTA and CDR2 is FQGNSA. CDR3 length equals 14 residues. The V end was cut by 4 bases, the J end by 5 bases, with 11 bases between. The CDR3 reads CASSSVGRTGELFF. The CDR3 bases are TGTGCCAGCAGCTCGGTGGGGCGAACCGGGGAGCTGTTTTTT.

This clone has just one count. The CDR3 sequence: CASSPDNYGYTF. Here the CDR3 DNA reads TGTGCCAGCTCACCGGACAACTATGGCTACACCTTC. The gene calls are TRBV18 and TRBJ1-2; D ambiguous. The V gene lost 3 bases and the J gene lost 2 bases, with 4 bases spanning the gap. Germline loops: CDR1 KGHSH, CDR2 LQKENI. This CDR3 region has 12 residues.

The chain recombines TRBV6-4 with TRBJ1-4; TRBD1 aligns across 9 bases. J was trimmed by 7 bases and V by 6 bases; bases with no gene match: 18. This CDR3 has 18 amino acids. Germline assignment: CDR1 MRHNA and CDR2 SNTAGT. CDR3 nucleotide sequence: TGTGCCAGCAGCCGTACCAGTCTCCCACAGGGGGCCGCTGAAAAACTGTTTTTT. Amino acids: CASSRTSLPQGAAEKLFF.

In its sample, this clone was seen once. The genes are TRBV10-3 and TRBJ2-1, with 9 bases matching TRBD2. CDR1 ENHRY and CDR2 SYGVKD come from the germline V gene. The V segment lost 3 bases and the J segment 8 bases; nucleotides outside the gene matches: 8. The CDR3 spans 15 residues. The CDR3: CAISEGGRASDEQFF. The CDR3 coding sequence is TGTGCCATCAGTGAAGGCGGGAGGGCCTCGGATGAGCAGTTCTTC.

This chain links TRBV29-1 with TRBJ2-2; 8 bases map to TRBD1. With V trimmed by 4 bases and J by 5 bases, 9 bases remained unmatched. CDR1 and CDR2 from the germline V gene are SQVTM and ANQGSEA. This CDR3 is built from 15 residues. The CDR3 here is CSVAGTGVGTGELFF. The CDR3 bases are TGCAGCGTTGCGGGGACAGGAGTAGGGACCGGGGAGCTGTTTTTT.

V is TRBV29-1 and J is TRBJ2-7; 9 bases are a match to TRBD2. J was trimmed by 0 bases and V by 3 bases; bases with no gene match: 9. Germline V lookup: CDR1 SQVTM, CDR2 ANQGSEA. CDR3 length: 16 amino acids. CDR3 sequence: CSVEGRGGRGSYEQYF. CDR3 nucleotide sequence: TGCAGCGTTGAGGGGCGGGGGGGGCGCGGCTCCTACGAGCAGTACTTC.

This CDR3 reads CASRLDRNQPQHF. In DNA, the CDR3 is TGTGCCAGCAGACTCGACAGGAATCAGCCCCAGCATTTT. The chain joins TRBV6-5 to TRBJ1-5; weak D call: TRBD1 (6 bases). This CDR3 has 13 residues. Trimming stripped 6 bases from V and 4 bases from J, with 10 bases between. Per germline, CDR1 MNHEY and CDR2 SVGAGI.

V is TRBV5-1 and J is TRBJ2-2; unclear D gene. Germline V CDR1 and CDR2: SGHRS, YFSETQ. The CDR3 extends over 16 amino acids. Trimming stripped 4 bases from V and 4 bases from J, with 17 bases between. DNA for the CDR3: TGCGCCAGCAGCCCCGGATTGGAGAGGAGCACCGGGGAGCTGTTTTTT. This gives the protein CASSPGLERSTGELFF.

The chain uses TRBV19 and TRBJ2-7; TRBD1 might be the D (5 bases). The CDR3 spans 18 residues. Germline CDR1 reads LNHDA; CDR2 reads SQIVND (reference sequence). V was trimmed by 3 bases and J by 3 bases, leaving 24 bases between them. The CDR3 reads CASSIAHSRESYYYEQYF. CDR3 coding DNA: TGTGCCAGTAGTATCGCCCATTCCAGGGAATCCTACTACTACGAGCAGTACTTC.

This chain joins TRBV2 and TRBJ1-2; TRBD1 matches at 7 bases. The length of the CDR3 is 15 residues. V was clipped by 7 bases and J by 1 base; unmatched bases: 9. The V gene's germline CDR1 is SNHLY and CDR2 FYNNEI. Here the CDR3 reads CASTPGQMNNYGYTF. The CDR3 DNA reads as TGTGCCAGCACCCCGGGACAGATGAATAACTATGGCTACACCTTC.

The chain carries TRBV5-1 and TRBJ1-2, with D tentatively TRBD1 (6 bases). The V and J ends lost 0 bases and 5 bases respectively, with 11 bases between them. The CDR3 has 14 amino acids. Germline V gene lookup returns CDR1 SGHRS and CDR2 YFSETQ. The CDR3 sequence is CASSLADRQYGYTF. CDR3 in DNA: TGCGCCAGCAGCTTGGCCGACAGGCAATATGGCTACACCTTC.

The chain has TRBV7-9 and TRBJ2-2; 7 positions agree with TRBD2. The CDR3 loop spans 14 amino acids. Per the germline V gene, CDR1 is SEHNR and CDR2 is FQNEAQ (reference sequence). The V and J ends lost 6 bases and 4 bases, in that order; junction bases with no gene match: 5. CDR3 in amino acids: CASSSGGLTGELFF. CDR3 in DNA: TGTGCCAGCAGTTCGGGGGGTCTCACCGGGGAGCTGTTTTTT.

J is TRBJ2-3 and V is TRBV5-3, with D perhaps being TRBD1 or TRBD2 (5 bases each). Being an ORF, TRBV5-3 has a function that is uncertain. Deletions cut 6 bases from V and 2 bases from J, with 19 bases between. This CDR3 has 16 amino acids. The CDR3 loop reads CARNPDRDRDTDTQYF. The CDR3 region has the DNA TGTGCCAGAAATCCGGACCGGGACCGAGACACAGATACGCAGTATTTT.

This rearrangement joins TRBV19 to TRBJ2-7; 10 bases align to TRBD1. This CDR3 spans 15 amino acids. J lost 8 bases, V lost 3 bases, and 10 bases had no gene match. Germline lookup yields CDR1 LNHDA and CDR2 SQIVND (reference sequence). CDR3 sequence: CASSISRDRGTQQYF. The CDR3 nucleotides read TGTGCCAGTAGTATCAGTAGGGACAGGGGAACTCAGCAGTACTTC. Based on the CDR3 plus reference TRBV19 and TRBJ2-7, the full variable domain is DGGITQSPKYLFRKEGQNVTLSCEQNLNHDAMYWYRQDPGQGLRLIYYSQIVNDFQKGDIAEGYSVSREKKESFPLTVTSAQKNPTAFYLCASSISRDRGTQQYFGPGTRLTVT.

A few counts support this clone. The V call is TRBV5-6, the J call TRBJ1-1; D ambiguous. The germline CDR1 and CDR2 sequences are SGHDT and YYEEEE. The CDR3 loop spans 12 amino acids. Trimming stripped 0 bases from V and 6 bases from J, with 6 bases between. Here the CDR3 reads CASSLDLSEAFF. For the CDR3, the DNA is TGTGCCAGCAGCTTGGATCTATCTGAAGCTTTCTTT.